This passage covers 27 T cell receptor beta chains from one sample sequenced in a study of cytomegalovirus exposure and HLA in healthy donors. PCR was performed using 60 Vbeta and 13 Jbeta primers. This table comes from immunoSEQ multiplex PCR, and its TCRdb copy is limited to in-frame clones, with some not included. The repertoire includes roughly 69,000 clones, around 73% of them detected once, and 4.5% to 5.5% sits in the top ten. Material: PBMCs. These TCRs come from a man aged 50-60 years in good health and CMV-seronegative.

The V and J genes are TRBV5-1 and TRBJ2-5; perhaps TRBD2 as D (5 bases). The CDR3 has 15 amino acids. Germline lookup yields CDR1 SGHRS and CDR2 YFSETQ. V gave up 1 base and J gave up 5 bases, with 15 bases separating them. The CDR3 sequence: CASSLRTSRAETQYF. In DNA, the CDR3 is TGCGCCAGCAGCTTGAGGACCTCGAGGGCTGAGACCCAGTACTTC.

The V call is TRBV7-9, the J call TRBJ2-3; D is perhaps TRBD2 (5 bases). Germline CDR1 and CDR2: SEHNR and FQNEAQ (reference sequence). Trimming took 5 bases from V and 10 from J, leaving 34 bases between them. The CDR3 has 19 residues. In DNA, the CDR3 is TGTGCCAGCAGCAATACACGTAAAAGTCGGACCGGGGTGAGAGGTGCGCAGTATTTT. Translated: CASSNTRKSRTGVRGAQYF.

The chain joins TRBV5-8 to TRBJ2-7; D gene uncertain. Germline-derived CDR1 and CDR2 are SGHTS and YDEGEE. The length of the CDR3 is 11 residues. V lost 1 base to trimming and J lost 5 bases, with 4 bases between them. Written as DNA, the CDR3 is TGTGCCAGCAGCTTGCCCAACGAGCAGTACTTC. Translating it yields CASSLPNEQYF.

The chain combines TRBV2 with TRBJ1-2, with TRBD1 as a possible D gene (6 bases). This CDR3 is built from 16 residues. Germline loops: CDR1 SNHLY, CDR2 FYNNEI. Trimming took 4 bases from V and 8 from J, leaving 23 bases between them. The CDR3 DNA follows: TGTGCCAGCAGTGGTGGGACAATAAGAGATCCTCGCGGCTACACCTTC. Its protein is CASSGGTIRDPRGYTF.

This chain uses TRBV27 with TRBJ2-5, with unresolved D. The CDR3 length is 15 residues. In germline, CDR1 is MNHEY, CDR2 SMNVEV (reference sequence). V was shortened by 0 bases and J by 2 bases, with 10 bases between the two germline ends. Here the CDR3 DNA reads TGTGCCAGCAGTTTATCACCCGGGTTGCAAGAGACCCAGTACTTC. Translating gives CASSLSPGLQETQYF.

The V and J genes are TRBV19 and TRBJ1-2; 7 positions agree with TRBD1. CDR1 LNHDA and CDR2 SQIVND come from the germline V gene (reference sequence). V lost 7 bases, J lost 5 bases, and 7 bases stayed unmatched. This CDR3 comprises 13 residues. CDR3 protein: CASISTGRYGYTF. CDR3 nucleotide sequence: TGTGCCAGTATCTCGACAGGGCGGTATGGCTACACCTTC.

This rearrangement joins TRBV2 to TRBJ1-2; possible D gene TRBD1, 5 bases. This CDR3 has 14 amino acids. Trimming cost V 9 bases and J 6 bases, with 20 bases left between them. Germline CDR1 is SNHLY and CDR2 is FYNNEI. The CDR3: CARSPAGGMNGYTF. The DNA for the CDR3 is TGTGCCAGATCCCCGGCCGGGGGTATGAATGGCTACACCTTC.

This clone appeared a few times. The chain uses TRBV6-5 and TRBJ2-7, with D perhaps TRBD2 (5 bases). The V gene lost 10 bases and the J gene lost 10 bases, with 17 bases spanning the gap. Germline lookup yields CDR1 MNHEY and CDR2 SVGAGI. The CDR3 extends over 11 amino acids. In nucleotides, the CDR3 is TGTGCCATCGGAGGTCCTGCAGACCAGTACTTC. Protein sequence: CAIGGPADQYF.

This sequence joins TRBV9 and TRBJ2-3; 10 bases match TRBD2. Germline CDR1 SGDLS, CDR2 YYNGEE. V trimming: 3 bases; J trimming: 7 bases; junction bases outside the gene matches: 8. The CDR3 is 15 amino acids. CDR3 residues: CASSASGTSANTQYF. DNA for the CDR3: TGTGCCAGCAGCGCCTCCGGGACTAGCGCTAATACGCAGTATTTT.

J is TRBJ1-3 and V is TRBV5-6; unclear D gene. This CDR3 comprises 14 residues. CDR1 and CDR2 (germline): SGHDT, YYEEEE. Trimming pared 4 bases from V and 3 bases from J, leaving 11 bases between. In nucleotides, the CDR3 is TGTGCCAGCAGCGTCGGGATCTTTGGAAACACCATATATTTT. Residues: CASSVGIFGNTIYF.

In its sample, this clone was seen a few times. J is TRBJ2-1 and V is TRBV5-6, with 11 bases identical to TRBD1. The V gene end was trimmed by 2 bases and the J gene end by 9 bases; junction bases not matched to a gene: 10. Germline-derived CDR1 and CDR2 are SGHDT and YYEEEE. The CDR3 extends over 16 amino acids. The CDR3 nucleotides are TGTGCCAGCAGCTTCCTTTTGGACAGGGGGCGCCGTGAGCAGTTCTTC. Protein sequence: CASSFLLDRGRREQFF. Filled out from reference TRBV5-6 and TRBJ2-1, the complete variable domain reads DAGVTQSPTHLIKTRGQQVTLRCSPKSGHDTVSWYQQALGQGPQFIFQYYEEEERQRGNFPDRFSGHQFPNYSSELNVNALLLGDSALYLCASSFLLDRGRREQFFGPGTRLTVL.

This CDR3 reads CASSLTVTGGSPLHF. The CDR3 DNA is TGTGCCAGCAGCTTAACGGTTACAGGGGGTTCACCCCTCCACTTT. The chain is built from TRBV7-3 and TRBJ1-6, with TRBD1 identical over 8 bases. The CDR3 has 15 residues. CDR1 and CDR2 (germline): SGHTA, FQGTGA. J lost 9 bases, V lost 0 bases, and 4 bases had no gene match. The full variable domain, completed using reference TRBV7-3 and TRBJ1-6, is GAGVSQTPSNKVTEKGKYVELRCDPISGHTALYWYRQSLGQGPEFLIYFQGTGAADDSGLPNDRFFAVRPEGSVSTLKIQRTERGDSAVYLCASSLTVTGGSPLHFGNGTRLTVT.

This sequence joins TRBV18 and TRBJ2-7, with a tentative D call TRBD1 (6 bases). The CDR3 has 14 residues. Trimming shortened V by 0 bases and J by 6 bases, and 12 bases separated the two germline ends. Germline CDR1 and CDR2: KGHSH and LQKENI. The CDR3 loop is CASSPPPGDIEQYF. The CDR3 coding sequence is TGTGCCAGCTCACCACCGCCAGGGGATATCGAGCAGTACTTC.

This rearrangement joins TRBV30 to TRBJ2-1; 9 bases are a match to TRBD1. The germline CDR1 and CDR2 sequences are GTSNPN and SVGIG (reference sequence). The CDR3 has 17 amino acids. Trimming cost V 0 bases and J 10 bases; bases outside gene matches: 16. CDR3 sequence: CAWSVLYEGQGVGEQFF. The CDR3 DNA follows: TGTGCCTGGAGTGTACTGTACGAGGGACAGGGTGTCGGCGAGCAGTTCTTC.

The rearrangement uses TRBV18 and TRBJ2-7; TRBD2 is a possible D gene (5 bases). Germline V lookup: CDR1 KGHSH, CDR2 LQKENI. V gave up 6 bases and J gave up 7 bases, with 16 bases separating them. This CDR3 has 13 residues. CDR3 loop: CASSPDSSGEQYF. The CDR3 DNA follows: TGTGCCAGCTCCCCGGACTCCTCGGGAGAGCAGTACTTC.

This clone occurred a few times. The chain recombines TRBV5-4 with TRBJ2-1; 10 positions match TRBD2. CDR1 is SGHNT and CDR2 is YYREEE in the germline V gene (reference sequence). The length of the CDR3 is 18 residues. V was pared by 4 bases and J by 7 bases, with 17 bases of the junction left unmatched. The DNA for the CDR3 is TGTGCCAGCAGCCCGGGCCACTACCAACTAGCGGGGCTGAATGAGCAGTTCTTC. As protein: CASSPGHYQLAGLNEQFF. The complete variable domain, with remaining parts taken from reference TRBV5-4 and TRBJ2-1, reads ETGVTQSPTHLIKTRGQQVTLRCSSQSGHNTVSWYQQALGQGPQFIFQYYREEENGRGNFPPRFSGLQFPNYSSELNVNALELDDSALYLCASSPGHYQLAGLNEQFFGPGTRLTVL.

The chain employs TRBV19 and TRBJ1-1; no clear D gene. CDR1 and CDR2 (germline): LNHDA, SQIVND (reference sequence). The length of the CDR3 is 13 residues. V lost 2 bases to trimming and J lost 1 base, with 5 bases between them. The CDR3 nucleotides are TGTGCCAGTAGTATAAACGGGAACACTGAAGCTTTCTTT. Translation gives CASSINGNTEAFF.

The chain is built from TRBV6-5 and TRBJ2-2, with 7 nucleotides matching TRBD2. Unmatched junction bases numbered 7, after V lost 7 bases and J lost 8 bases. Germline V gene sequence: CDR1 MNHEY, CDR2 SVGAGI. The CDR3 totals 13 residues. The CDR3 DNA follows: TGTGCCAGCAACGGACTAGTTGGGGGGGAGCTGTTTTTT. Its protein is CASNGLVGGELFF.

This clone was seen just once. The rearrangement uses TRBV5-1 and TRBJ2-1, with 7 bases matching TRBD2. This CDR3 is built from 16 residues. Germline trimming cut 4 bases from V and 7 bases from J; bases unmatched to any gene: 14. Germline V gene sequence: CDR1 SGHRS, CDR2 YFSETQ. The CDR3 DNA is TGCGCCAGCAGCAACCGGGACTATGATGTTAGGAATGAGCAGTTCTTC. Amino acid sequence: CASSNRDYDVRNEQFF.

This clone was seen just once. The rearrangement links TRBV4-1 to TRBJ2-7, with 10 bases matching TRBD1. CDR1 and CDR2 from the germline V gene are MGHRA and YSYEKL. V lost 4 bases to trimming and J lost 1 base; unmatched junction nucleotides: 4. This CDR3 region has 15 residues. CDR3 nucleotide sequence: TGCGCCAGCAGCCCGGGACAGGGGCCTTCCTACGAGCAGTACTTC. The encoded protein is CASSPGQGPSYEQYF.

V gene TRBV4-2 combines with J gene TRBJ2-7, with D possibly matching TRBD2 (7 bases). Germline CDR1 is LGHNA and CDR2 is YNFKEQ. The CDR3 has 13 amino acids. The V end was cut by 4 bases, the J end by 5 bases, with 12 bases between. CDR3 sequence: CASSRGGRDEQYF. CDR3 DNA sequence: TGTGCCAGCAGCCGGGGGGGCCGGGACGAGCAGTACTTC.

The chain carries TRBV19 and TRBJ2-3, with 10 bases that match TRBD2. Germline V gives CDR1 LNHDA, CDR2 SQIVND (reference sequence). The CDR3 totals 16 residues. V was clipped by 7 bases and J by 0 bases; unmatched bases: 7. The CDR3 protein is CASTLRTSGSTDTQYF. In DNA form, the CDR3 reads TGTGCCAGTACCCTGAGGACTAGCGGTAGCACAGATACGCAGTATTTT.

The V and J genes are TRBV12-2 and TRBJ2-1; the table calls TRBD2, which could not be checked here. TRBV12-2 is a pseudogene segment. The CDR3 length is 15 residues. DNA of the CDR3: TGTGCAAGTCGCTTAGGGACTAGCGGCTACAATGAGCAGTTCTTC. Its protein product is CASRLGTSGYNEQFF.

V and J are TRBV5-1 and TRBJ1-1; 10 bases align to TRBD1. Germline V CDR1 and CDR2: SGHRS, YFSETQ. Trimming took 8 bases from V and 1 from J; bases not matched to a gene: 8. The CDR3 loop spans 15 amino acids. CDR3 sequence reads: CASRRQGARNTEAFF. CDR3 nucleotide sequence: TGCGCCAGTCGTCGACAGGGGGCCAGGAACACTGAAGCTTTCTTT.

The chain recombines TRBV5-1 with TRBJ1-5; D unclear. V was pared by 3 bases and J by 5 bases, with 12 bases between. This CDR3 spans 14 amino acids. Germline V lookup: CDR1 SGHRS, CDR2 YFSETQ. The CDR3 loop reads CASSSEGVDQPQHF. The CDR3 nucleotides are TGCGCCAGCAGCTCGGAGGGTGTCGATCAGCCCCAGCATTTT.

This clone was recorded a few times. J is TRBJ2-7 and V is TRBV28; the match to TRBD2 covers 7 bases. Germline CDR1 reads MDHEN; CDR2 reads SYDVKM. CDR3 length: 14 amino acids. The junction had 4 bases not matched to a gene; V was cut back by 2 bases and J by 3 bases. As DNA, the CDR3 is TGTGCCAGCAGTTTAGAGGGAGGGAACTACGAGCAGTACTTC. Amino acid sequence: CASSLEGGNYEQYF.

The chain joins TRBV6-5 to TRBJ2-5; 11 bases line up with TRBD1. Trimming removed 5 bases from V and 13 bases from J; junction bases left unmatched: 12. CDR3 size: 14 residues. Germline V lookup: CDR1 MNHEY, CDR2 SVGAGI. The CDR3 loop is CASSNRDRGNSRYF. The CDR3 DNA is TGTGCCAGCAGTAACCGGGACAGGGGGAATTCAAGGTACTTC.